The 18 T cell receptor beta chains presented below share a single source sample, sequenced in a study of blood T cell repertoires in COVID-19. Measured with immunoSEQ multiplex PCR; TCRdb has only the in-frame clones, and not every one. The sample includes 150,000 to 200,000 clones, approximately 90% of them seen just once. The source material was peripheral blood. The source of these receptors is a woman aged 50 to 60 with acute or convalescent COVID-19.

The chain employs TRBV5-1 and TRBJ2-2; D might be TRBD2 (6 bases). Germline values: CDR1 SGHRS, CDR2 YFSETQ. This CDR3 is 14 amino acids long. V was trimmed by 5 bases and J by 4 bases, leaving 12 bases between them. In nucleotides, the CDR3 is TGCGCCAGCAGACTGGGGAGGAGCACCGGGGAGCTGTTTTTT. The encoded protein is CASRLGRSTGELFF.

The chain's CDR3 is CASGPSGIYQETQYF. CDR3 coding DNA: TGTGCTAGCGGGCCTAGCGGGATCTACCAAGAGACCCAGTACTTC. The chain carries TRBV9 and TRBJ2-5; 9 bases are shared with TRBD2. The CDR3 runs 15 residues. The germline V gene encodes CDR1 SGDLS and CDR2 YYNGEE.

The chain joins TRBV6-5 to TRBJ1-6; D ambiguous. V dropped 8 bases and J dropped 2 bases, with 10 bases sitting between them. CDR3 size: 14 residues. Germline loops: CDR1 MNHEY, CDR2 SVGAGI. CDR3 sequence reads: CASREGTYNSPLHF. The CDR3 DNA sequence: TGTGCCAGCCGGGAGGGAACCTATAATTCACCCCTCCACTTT.

The chain links TRBV6-4 to TRBJ1-2; D not certain. V lost 4 bases and J 2 bases, leaving 11 bases between the germline ends. Germline V gene lookup returns CDR1 MRHNA and CDR2 SNTAGT. The CDR3 is 14 residues long. This CDR3 is CASSVSALNYGYTF. The CDR3 DNA is TGTGCCAGCAGTGTCTCCGCGTTAAACTATGGCTACACCTTC.

This clone showed up just a few times. The V and J genes are TRBV7-9 and TRBJ2-7; D not resolved. Looked up from germline, CDR1 is SEHNR and CDR2 is FQNEAQ (reference sequence). The length of the CDR3 is 13 residues. V dropped 2 bases and J dropped 3 bases, with 8 bases sitting between them. CDR3 nucleotide sequence: TGTGCCAGCAGCTTAACAGAGATCTACGAGCAGTACTTC. Residues: CASSLTEIYEQYF. Variable domain in full (rest from reference TRBV7-9 and TRBJ2-7): DTGVSQNPRHKITKRGQNVTFRCDPISEHNRLYWYRQTLGQGPEFLTYFQNEAQLEKSRLLSDRFSAERPKGSFSTLEIQRTEQGDSAMYLCASSLTEIYEQYFGPGTRLTVT.

The V call is TRBV4-3, the J call TRBJ2-3; 8 bases align to TRBD2. The CDR3 sequence is 15 residues long. Germline values: CDR1 LGHNA, CDR2 YSLEER. V was clipped by 2 bases and J by 2 bases; unmatched bases: 3. The CDR3 sequence: CASSQSGRATDTQYF. CDR3 in DNA: TGCGCCAGCAGCCAAAGCGGGAGAGCCACAGATACGCAGTATTTT.

The chain couples TRBV20-1 to TRBJ1-1; 9 bases map to TRBD1. The CDR3 sequence is 17 residues long. Germline-derived CDR1 and CDR2 are DFQATT and SNEGSKA (reference sequence). The V segment lost 3 bases and the J segment 0 bases; nucleotides outside the gene matches: 11. The CDR3 bases are TGCAGTGCTAGTCCCGGGACAGGGAGGATCATGAACACTGAAGCTTTCTTT. Its translation: CSASPGTGRIMNTEAFF.

The rearrangement joins TRBV4-3 to TRBJ1-2; 10 bases are shared with TRBD1. Germline CDR1 is LGHNA and CDR2 is YSLEER. This CDR3 region has 18 residues. The J segment lost 2 bases and the V segment lost 1 base, leaving 10 bases of the junction unmatched. This CDR3 is CASSQGWTGGRLNYGYTF. In DNA, the CDR3 is TGCGCCAGCAGCCAAGGGTGGACAGGGGGTCGCCTGAACTATGGCTACACCTTC.

This sequence joins TRBV24-1 and TRBJ2-3; TRBD2 agrees at 12 bases. This CDR3 region has 17 residues. The V and J ends lost 2 bases and 8 bases, in that order; junction bases with no gene match: 10. Per germline, CDR1 KGHDR and CDR2 SFDVKD. CDR3 DNA: TGTGCCACCAGTGATTGGCGACTAGCGGGGGCAAACCGTACGCAGTATTTT. Translation: CATSDWRLAGANRTQYF.

This rearrangement joins TRBV13 to TRBJ2-1; 7 bases line up with TRBD2. Germline values: CDR1 PRHDT, CDR2 FYEKMQ (reference sequence). This CDR3 is built from 11 residues. V shed 8 bases and J 9 bases; nucleotides not matched to a gene: 4. The CDR3 spells CASGRAGEQFF. As DNA, the CDR3 is TGTGCCAGCGGGAGGGCGGGTGAGCAGTTCTTC.

The chain is built from TRBV18 and TRBJ1-1, with 9 positions matching TRBD1. The CDR3 sequence is 14 residues long. V was clipped by 6 bases and J by 6 bases; unmatched bases: 8. CDR1 and CDR2 from the germline V gene are KGHSH and LQKENI. The CDR3 protein is CASSKGTGTAEAFF. CDR3 nucleotide sequence: TGTGCCAGCTCCAAGGGGACAGGGACCGCTGAAGCTTTCTTT. Full variable domain (missing parts from reference TRBV18 and TRBJ1-1): NAGVMQNPRHLVRRRGQEARLRCSPMKGHSHVYWYRQLPEEGLKFMVYLQKENIIDESGMPKERFSAEFPKEGPSILRIQQVVRGDSAAYFCASSKGTGTAEAFFGQGTRLTVV.

V is TRBV3-1 (or the pseudogene TRBV3-2) and J is TRBJ2-5, with D possibly being TRBD2 (6 bases). The V end was cut by 7 bases, the J end by 2 bases, with 14 bases between. This CDR3 has 14 amino acids. Looked up from germline, CDR1 is LGHDT and CDR2 is YNNKEL (reference sequence). In DNA form, the CDR3 reads TGTGCCAGCAATAGACGGGACTTACAAGAGACCCAGTACTTC. Its translation is CASNRRDLQETQYF.

The chain carries TRBV11-2 and TRBJ2-1, with 10 positions matching TRBD2. Looked up from germline, CDR1 is SGHAT and CDR2 is FQNNGV. V dropped 3 bases and J dropped 12; count of bases not matched to a gene: 8. CDR3 length equals 14 residues. The CDR3 sequence: CASSLALAGVGQFF. As DNA, the CDR3 is TGTGCCAGCAGCTTGGCGCTAGCGGGAGTAGGGCAGTTCTTC.

The chain employs TRBV24-1 and TRBJ2-5; D may be TRBD1 (6 bases). Germline CDR1 is KGHDR and CDR2 is SFDVKD. The CDR3 is made up of 16 amino acids. V was cut by 3 bases and J by 5 bases, with 18 bases left in between. The CDR3 DNA follows: TGTGCCACCAGTGATAGCCGGGGCAGGGGTTTGGAGACCCAGTACTTC. Protein product: CATSDSRGRGLETQYF.

The rearrangement uses TRBV6-5 and TRBJ1-3; a weak D match, TRBD1 (6 bases). With 5 bases removed from V and 0 bases from J, the gap between germline ends came to 11 bases. Germline CDR1 reads MNHEY; CDR2 reads SVGAGI. This CDR3 spans 15 amino acids. The CDR3 loop is CASSLQGLSGNTIYF. DNA for the CDR3: TGTGCCAGCAGTCTACAGGGCCTCTCTGGAAACACCATATATTTT.

The chain couples TRBV5-6 to TRBJ1-4; D not certain. Germline CDR1 reads SGHDT; CDR2 reads YYEEEE. There are 15 residues in the CDR3. The V end lost 1 base, the J end lost 4 bases, and 11 bases lay between the germline ends. The DNA of the CDR3 is TGTGCCAGCAGCTTGTTCCCGACTATTAATGAAAAACTGTTTTTT. This translates into CASSLFPTINEKLFF.

This clone turned up a few times. V gene TRBV10-3 combines with J gene TRBJ2-1; 12 nucleotides agree with TRBD2. V trimming: 3 bases; J trimming: 8 bases; junction bases outside the gene matches: 5. The CDR3 has 15 amino acids. Germline lookup yields CDR1 ENHRY and CDR2 SYGVKD. CDR3 in amino acids: CAISDSSGRVYEQFF. The DNA for the CDR3 is TGTGCCATCAGTGATTCTAGCGGGAGGGTCTATGAGCAGTTCTTC.

This chain connects TRBV11-2 to TRBJ2-7; perhaps TRBD1 as D (5 bases). The germline gives CDR1 SGHAT, CDR2 FQNNGV. V gave up 1 base and J gave up 4 bases, with 8 bases separating them. The CDR3 totals 13 residues. CDR3 sequence reads: CASSLARAYEQYF. In nucleotides, the CDR3 is TGTGCCAGCAGCTTAGCCAGGGCTTACGAGCAGTACTTC.